One sample yielded the 18 T cell receptor beta chains listed below, sequenced in a study of T cell changes during pregnancy in multiple sclerosis. Some clones are missing from TCRdb's copy, which holds only in-frame ones; the method was immunoSEQ multiplex PCR. The table shows roughly 30,000 clones, with roughly 89% occurring only once. Specimen: CD8+ T cells from peripheral blood mononuclear cells, collected in the second trimester of pregnancy. The receptors shown here come from a female donor with multiple sclerosis, enrolled in a pregnancy study.

V is TRBV27 and J is TRBJ2-5, with TRBD2 as a possible D gene (5 bases). The CDR3 runs 13 residues. The ends were cut back, 4 bases at V and 5 bases at J, with 11 bases in the middle. The germline V gene encodes CDR1 MNHEY and CDR2 SMNVEV (reference sequence). CDR3 sequence reads: CASSWTARETQYF. The CDR3 DNA follows: TGTGCCAGCAGTTGGACTGCTCGGGAGACCCAGTACTTC.

The chain combines TRBV15 with TRBJ1-5; D possibly corresponds to TRBD1 (5 bases). The germline gives CDR1 LNHNV, CDR2 YYDKDF (reference sequence). This CDR3 contains 16 residues. Trimming took off 8 bases at V and 0 bases at J, with 17 bases between the two ends. CDR3 sequence reads: CATLPRGDHSNQPQHF. DNA of the CDR3: TGTGCCACCCTGCCTCGGGGGGATCATAGCAATCAGCCCCAGCATTTT.

The chain joins TRBV5-5 to TRBJ2-7; 10 bases are a match to TRBD2. The CDR3 sequence is 15 residues long. Germline lookup yields CDR1 SGHKS and CDR2 YYEKEE (reference sequence). V shed 5 bases, J shed 3 bases, and the junction held 8 bases outside the gene matches. The CDR3 sequence is CASSRSGRGYYEQYF. The CDR3 DNA sequence: TGTGCCAGCAGTCGAAGCGGGAGGGGATACTACGAGCAGTACTTC.

The gene calls are TRBV15 and TRBJ2-3; maybe TRBD2 (5 bases). Germline V gives CDR1 LNHNV, CDR2 YYDKDF (reference sequence). The CDR3 loop spans 18 amino acids. The V gene lost 1 base and the J gene lost 2 bases, with 19 bases spanning the gap. The CDR3 bases are TGTGCCACCAGCAGAGGAGAGGGTGTAGCTGTAGACACAGATACGCAGTATTTT. Protein sequence: CATSRGEGVAVDTDTQYF.

The rearrangement joins TRBV6-6 to TRBJ1-5; TRBD1 is a possible D gene (5 bases). CDR1 is MNHNY, CDR2 SVGAGI, per germline (reference sequence). This CDR3 region has 15 residues. The V end lost 6 bases, the J end lost 1 base, and 13 bases lay between the germline ends. CDR3 DNA: TGTGCCAGCAGCCGGGGGATCCAGAGCAATCAGCCCCAGCATTTT. It specifies CASSRGIQSNQPQHF.

The V call is TRBV5-1, the J call TRBJ1-1; possible D gene TRBD1, 6 bases. Deletions cut 4 bases from V and 1 base from J, with 14 bases between. The germline V gene encodes CDR1 SGHRS and CDR2 YFSETQ. The CDR3 contains 15 residues. The DNA for the CDR3 is TGCGCCAGCAGCAACGAAACAGGGAGGAACACTGAAGCTTTCTTT. Translating gives CASSNETGRNTEAFF.

This chain links TRBV9 with TRBJ1-3; the D gene is possibly TRBD1 (6 bases). CDR1 is SGDLS and CDR2 is YYNGEE in the germline V gene. The V and J ends lost 0 bases and 4 bases respectively, with 14 bases between them. The CDR3 covers 16 residues. The CDR3 DNA sequence: TGTGCCAGCAGCGTAGAAGACAGGCTTTTAGGAAACACCATATATTTT. Translating gives CASSVEDRLLGNTIYF. The full variable domain, with the rest looked up from reference TRBV9 and TRBJ1-3, is DSGVTQTPKHLITATGQRVTLRCSPRSGDLSVYWYQQSLDQGLQFLIQYYNGEERAKGNILERFSAQQFPDLHSELNLSSLELGDSALYFCASSVEDRLLGNTIYFGEGSWLTVV.

This chain links TRBV5-6 with TRBJ1-5; TRBD1 matches at 8 bases. CDR3 length equals 13 residues. Germline loops: CDR1 SGHDT, CDR2 YYEEEE. The V segment lost 4 bases and the J segment 6 bases; nucleotides outside the gene matches: 3. As DNA, the CDR3 is TGTGCCAGCAGCACGCAGGGGGCTCAGCCCCAGCATTTT. This translates into CASSTQGAQPQHF.

The V and J genes are TRBV27 and TRBJ1-2, with TRBD1 matching over 9 bases. The CDR3 length is 13 residues. The germline V gene encodes CDR1 MNHEY and CDR2 SMNVEV (reference sequence). The ends lost 4 bases at V and 7 bases at J; junction bases unmatched: 4. The CDR3 DNA reads as TGTGCCAGCAGTTGGTCGGACAGGGGTGGCTACACCTTC. This translates into CASSWSDRGGYTF.

The rearrangement joins TRBV19 to TRBJ1-1; D gene uncertain. CDR3 length: 14 amino acids. CDR1 LNHDA and CDR2 SQIVND come from the germline V gene (reference sequence). Deletions cut 1 base from V and 1 base from J, with 7 bases between. CDR3 sequence reads: CASSIVAGNTEAFF. CDR3 nucleotides: TGTGCCAGTAGTATAGTTGCAGGGAACACTGAAGCTTTCTTT.

This clone was observed a few times. The genes are TRBV27 and TRBJ2-2; D gene ambiguous. CDR1 MNHEY and CDR2 SMNVEV come from the germline V gene (reference sequence). The CDR3 consists of 12 residues. V was cut by 3 bases and J by 4 bases, with 3 bases left in between. This CDR3 reads CASSFITGELFF. The CDR3 DNA reads TGTGCCAGCAGTTTCATCACCGGGGAGCTGTTTTTT.

This clone showed up just once. The chain employs TRBV9 and TRBJ2-7; 8 nucleotides line up with TRBD2. The CDR3 contains 15 residues. V was clipped by 4 bases and J by 7 bases; unmatched bases: 13. Germline CDR1 SGDLS, CDR2 YYNGEE. Written as DNA, the CDR3 is TGTGCCAGCAGCCCCAGAGGGCTAGCGGGCCTGGAGCAGTACTTC. Its protein is CASSPRGLAGLEQYF.

This sequence joins TRBV30 and TRBJ2-5; 8 nucleotides align to TRBD1. The J call could be wrong; TRBJ2-7 is a better fit for the DNA end. CDR1 GTSNPN and CDR2 SVGIG come from the germline V gene (reference sequence). This CDR3 has 17 amino acids. CDR3 sequence (DNA): TGTGCCTGGAGTGATCCGATACGTCGGACAGGGCCCTACGAGCAGTACTTC. Translation: CAWSDPIRRTGPYEQYF.

The rearrangement joins TRBV27 to TRBJ2-5, with D perhaps matching TRBD1 (5 bases). Deletions cut 3 bases from V and 2 bases from J, with 7 bases between. The CDR3 runs 13 residues. Germline CDR1 MNHEY, CDR2 SMNVEV (reference sequence). The CDR3 loop is CASSFAGQETQYF. Written as DNA, the CDR3 is TGTGCCAGCAGTTTTGCAGGGCAAGAGACCCAGTACTTC.

The V and J genes are TRBV2 and TRBJ1-1; D unresolved. The V and J ends lost 3 bases and 8 bases respectively, with 10 bases between them. Germline V gene sequence: CDR1 SNHLY, CDR2 FYNNEI. This CDR3 region has 12 residues. The CDR3 region has the DNA TGTGCCAGCAGTGAGAGTCCGCGGGAAGCTTTCTTT. Encoded protein: CASSESPREAFF.

V gene TRBV15 combines with J gene TRBJ2-7, with 8 bases aligning to TRBD1. The ends lost 3 bases at V and 5 bases at J; junction bases unmatched: 6. The CDR3 length is 14 residues. In germline, CDR1 is LNHNV, CDR2 YYDKDF (reference sequence). The CDR3 here is CATSRGGQADEQYF. The DNA of the CDR3 is TGTGCCACCAGCAGGGGGGGACAGGCGGACGAGCAGTACTTC.

The chain couples TRBV7-9 to TRBJ2-1, with TRBD1 as a possible D gene (7 bases). Germline V CDR1 and CDR2: SEHNR, FQNEAQ (reference sequence). Deletions cut 1 base from V and 7 bases from J, with 17 bases between. The CDR3 loop spans 16 amino acids. The CDR3 DNA is TGTGCCAGCAGCTTAGGCAACCTGACAGGGAGGAATGAGCAGTTCTTC. Residues: CASSLGNLTGRNEQFF.

This chain connects TRBV29-1 to TRBJ2-7, with TRBD2 matching over 7 bases. J was trimmed by 7 bases and V by 3 bases; bases with no gene match: 12. Germline V gene data show CDR1 as SQVTM and CDR2 as ANQGSEA. The CDR3 consists of 14 residues. As DNA, the CDR3 is TGCAGCGTTGAGCCTGGGACGGTCGGGGGGGAGCAGTACTTC. Encoded protein: CSVEPGTVGGEQYF.